A selection of T cell receptor beta chains follows, all from one sample in a study of T cell responses to AZD1222 COVID-19 vaccine. Here immunoSEQ multiplex PCR was the method, and the copy in TCRdb shows in-frame clones only, minus some. This table holds roughly 200,000 clones, roughly 94% found once. Sample: peripheral blood, taken 28 days after the second dose of the MenACWY control vaccine. These receptors all stem from an adult who received the MenACWY meningococcal vaccine as a control. Both conserved end residues are part of each CDR3. Fields, in order: clone size, J gene, D gene, V gene, CDR3 DNA, CDR3 protein. The D gene is left open where the match is weak. For some rows the clone size is stated as once, few or many, or as a class when expanded; others skip it.

size: -
J: TRBJ1-2
D: -
V: TRBV28
DNA: TGTGCCAGCAGTTTAACGGGGGGGCCCGCAGGAGGCTATGGCTACACCTTC
CDR3: CASSLTGGPAGGYGYTF

size: -
J: TRBJ1-1
D: -
V: TRBV24-1
DNA: TGTGCCACCAGTGATAAACGGAACACTGAAGCTTTCTTT
CDR3: CATSDKRNTEAFF

size: -
J: TRBJ2-1
D: TRBD2
V: TRBV5-4
DNA: TGTGCCAGCAGCTTGGGAGGGACTAATGGGTACAATGAGCAGTTCTTC
CDR3: CASSLGGTNGYNEQFF

size: -
J: TRBJ1-2
D: -
V: TRBV2
DNA: TGTGCCAGCGATGAGTTAACGGGCCTAAACTATGGCTACACCTTC
CDR3: CASDELTGLNYGYTF

size: -
J: TRBJ2-7
D: TRBD1
V: TRBV3-1/TRBV3-2
DNA: TGTGCCAGCAGCCAGATCGCCATTGGGGACAGGGTCACCTACGAGCAGTACTTC
CDR3: CASSQIAIGDRVTYEQYF

size: -
J: TRBJ2-1
D: -
V: TRBV7-2
DNA: TGTGCCAGCAGCCCGCGACAGCAGTCGGGCTCCTACAATGAGCAGTTCTTC
CDR3: CASSPRQQSGSYNEQFF

size: -
J: TRBJ1-2
D: -
V: TRBV7-2
DNA: TGTGCCAGCAGCTTAGTGGAGGGGCGCGAAGGCTACACCTTC
CDR3: CASSLVEGREGYTF

size: -
J: TRBJ2-7
D: -
V: TRBV18
DNA: TGTGCCAGCTCACCGCGCAGGTCAGAAGGCCTACTGGAGCAGTACTTC
CDR3: CASSPRRSEGLLEQYF

size: once
J: TRBJ1-3
D: -
V: TRBV3-1/TRBV3-2
DNA: TGTGCCAGCAGCCTCCCCGAGGGAAACACCATATATTTT
CDR3: CASSLPEGNTIYF

size: -
J: TRBJ2-7
D: TRBD1
V: TRBV4-1
DNA: TGCGCCAGCAGCAAACCGGGACAGGGATACGAGCAGTACTTC
CDR3: CASSKPGQGYEQYF

size: -
J: TRBJ1-3
D: -
V: TRBV6-5
DNA: TGTGCCAGCAGTTACTCGACAAACGGAAACACCATATATTTT
CDR3: CASSYSTNGNTIYF

size: -
J: TRBJ2-5
D: -
V: TRBV28
DNA: TGTGCCAGCAGTTTTGTCGGGCGACAAGAGACCCAGTACTTC
CDR3: CASSFVGRQETQYF

size: -
J: TRBJ2-7
D: -
V: TRBV20-1
DNA: TGCAGTGCTAGTACGACTGCCCCGGGTGGGCCCTACGAGCAGTACTTC
CDR3: CSASTTAPGGPYEQYF

size: -
J: TRBJ1-2
D: -
V: TRBV14
DNA: TGTGCCAGCAGCCAAGTTCCGGGTGCGTATGGCTACACCTTC
CDR3: CASSQVPGAYGYTF

size: -
J: TRBJ1-3
D: -
V: TRBV6-2/TRBV6-3
DNA: TGTGCCAGCAGTTTCGGACAGGGAAACACCATATATTTT
CDR3: CASSFGQGNTIYF

size: -
J: TRBJ2-7
D: -
V: TRBV5-6
DNA: TGTGCCAGCAGCTTGGGGTACGAGCAGTACTTC
CDR3: CASSLGYEQYF

size: -
J: TRBJ2-7
D: -
V: TRBV6-5
DNA: TGTGCCAGCAGTTACGCCCCCGGGACAACCTACGAGCAGTACTTC
CDR3: CASSYAPGTTYEQYF

size: -
J: TRBJ2-7
D: TRBD1
V: TRBV19
DNA: TGTGCCAGTAGTCGGGACAGCACCTACGAGCAGTACTTC
CDR3: CASSRDSTYEQYF

size: -
J: TRBJ1-2
D: -
V: TRBV11-2
DNA: TGTGCCAGCAGCTTAGTGGGGCCCTGGAATGGCTACACCTTC
CDR3: CASSLVGPWNGYTF

size: -
J: TRBJ1-6
D: -
V: TRBV7-2
DNA: TGTGCCAGCAGCCGTGATAATTCACCCCTCCACTTT
CDR3: CASSRDNSPLHF

size: -
J: TRBJ2-4
D: -
V: TRBV9
DNA: TGTGCCAGCAGCGCCGGAGGGGCTGAAAACATTCAGTACTTC
CDR3: CASSAGGAENIQYF

size: -
J: TRBJ2-7
D: -
V: TRBV11-1
DNA: TGTGCCAGCAGCTTAGCGCGGGGCTTGGGGTACGAGCAGTACTTC
CDR3: CASSLARGLGYEQYF

size: -
J: TRBJ1-3
D: -
V: TRBV19
DNA: TGTGCCAGTAGTAATCCCGACCCCGGAAACACCATATATTTT
CDR3: CASSNPDPGNTIYF

size: -
J: TRBJ2-7
D: -
V: TRBV3-1/TRBV3-2
DNA: TGTGCCAGCAGCGTTCACTACGAGCAGTACTTC
CDR3: CASSVHYEQYF

size: -
J: TRBJ1-6
D: TRBD1
V: TRBV6-2/TRBV6-3
DNA: TGTGCCAGCAGTTACTCGGACAGGGGGCTCTCACCCCTCCACTTT
CDR3: CASSYSDRGLSPLHF

size: -
J: TRBJ2-5
D: -
V: TRBV12-2
DNA: TGTGCAAGTCGCTCACTCCGGGACTGTTCCCAGGGAGGCCAAGAGACCCAGTACTTC
CDR3: CASRSLRDCSQGGQETQYF

size: -
J: TRBJ1-2
D: TRBD1
V: TRBV2
DNA: TGTGCCAGCAGTGAACGGCAGGGGGTCAACTATGGCTACACCTTC
CDR3: CASSERQGVNYGYTF

size: -
J: TRBJ2-7
D: -
V: TRBV27
DNA: TGTGCCAGCAGTTACAGGGTTGGGTACGAGCAGTACTTC
CDR3: CASSYRVGYEQYF

size: -
J: TRBJ1-1
D: -
V: TRBV6-5
DNA: TGTGCCAGCAGTCCCCAGCAGGCCAACTTCTTT
CDR3: CASSPQQANFF

size: once
J: TRBJ2-3
D: -
V: TRBV7-3
DNA: TGTGCCAGCAGCTTAACGGCGGCATCCACAGATACGCAGTATTTT
CDR3: CASSLTAASTDTQYF

size: once
J: TRBJ1-5
D: TRBD1
V: TRBV10-1
DNA: TGCGCCAGCGGAAAGGGAAATAGACAGGGTCGGCGGCAGCCCCAGCATTTT
CDR3: CASGKGNRQGRRQPQHF

size: -
J: TRBJ2-5
D: TRBD1
V: TRBV27
DNA: TGTGCCAGCTGCTTTCTACGGACAGGGTCCTCCCCCATTGAAGAGACCCAGTACTTC
CDR3: CASCFLRTGSSPIEETQYF

size: -
J: TRBJ1-1
D: TRBD1
V: TRBV6-1
DNA: TGTGCCAGCAGTGAACAGCAGGGGGGTTTGACTGAAGCTTTCTTT
CDR3: CASSEQQGGLTEAFF

size: once
J: TRBJ1-5
D: -
V: TRBV28
DNA: TGTGCCAGCAGTTTAGGGGGGCAACGCAATCAGCCCCAGCATTTT
CDR3: CASSLGGQRNQPQHF

size: -
J: TRBJ2-7
D: -
V: TRBV4-1
DNA: TGCGCCAGCAGCCAGGACTTATCCTACGAGCAGTACTTC
CDR3: CASSQDLSYEQYF

size: -
J: TRBJ2-7
D: -
V: TRBV9
DNA: TGTGCCAGCAGCGTAAGCGGTGGCGAGCAGTACTTC
CDR3: CASSVSGGEQYF

size: once
J: TRBJ2-5
D: -
V: TRBV7-9
DNA: TGTGCCAGCAGCTTAGCTTCAGGGGCGGAGACCCAGTACTTC
CDR3: CASSLASGAETQYF

size: -
J: TRBJ2-5
D: -
V: TRBV7-9
DNA: TGTGCCAGCAGCTTAGGTCGTGGCCGCCTCCAAGAGACCCAGTACTTC
CDR3: CASSLGRGRLQETQYF

size: -
J: TRBJ2-5
D: TRBD1
V: TRBV18
DNA: TGTGCCAGCTCACCACCAGTGGGGACAGGGCAAGAGACCCAGTACTTC
CDR3: CASSPPVGTGQETQYF

size: -
J: TRBJ2-3
D: -
V: TRBV10-3
DNA: TGTGCCATCAATAGCGTTGAGACAGATACGCAGTATTTT
CDR3: CAINSVETDTQYF

size: -
J: TRBJ1-5
D: TRBD1
V: TRBV9
DNA: TGTGCCAGCAGCGTAGGGGACAGGGGGAATCAGCCCCAGCATTTT
CDR3: CASSVGDRGNQPQHF

size: -
J: TRBJ1-1
D: -
V: TRBV20-1
DNA: TGCAGTGCTAGTGCAGTGGACAGTTTTAGGGTCGGTGAAGCTTTCTTT
CDR3: CSASAVDSFRVGEAFF

size: -
J: TRBJ2-1
D: TRBD1
V: TRBV29-1
DNA: TGCAGCGTTGAGACGGGACAGAACAATGAGCAGTTCTTC
CDR3: CSVETGQNNEQFF